This TCR beta chain appears in the sequencing data of a study of blood T cell repertoires in COVID-19. Study summary: Acute and convalescent COVID-19 samples came from the United States, Italy and Spain. The cDNA or gDNA used as material had been derived from T cells, B-cell-depleted T cells, or PBMCs.

Per the authors' pipeline: Reference gene primer amplification gave estimated nucleated cell counts. Sequencing used immunoSEQ multiplex PCR; TCRdb keeps in-frame clones, though not all of them. V, J and clone size are those of that table, while D and trimming were read from the DNA. The sample contains about 260,000 clones, approximately 91% of which appear only once. Trimming cost V 0 bases and J 4 bases, with 8 bases left between them. The CDR3 covers 14 residues. CDR1 is SGDLS, CDR2 YYNGEE, per germline. V and J are TRBV9 and TRBJ2-1, with D uncertain. This receptor was taken from a human donor in a cohort sampled during active COVID-19. Sequenced sample: peripheral blood. In DNA, the CDR3 is TGTGCCAGCAGCGTAGTCTTGAGGTACAATGAGCAGTTCTTC. Its protein is CASSVVLRYNEQFF.